A selection of T cell receptor beta chains follows, all from one sample in a study of OX40 agonist ivuxolimab in advanced cancers. Method: immunoSEQ multiplex PCR; TCRdb's copy keeps in-frame clones and lacks some. Altogether approximately 160,000 clones are present, 94% being singletons, with the ten largest covering about 0.31%. The sample was CD4+ or CD8+ T cells sorted from blood, taken in a trial of the OX40 agonist ivuxolimab. The receptors derive from an adult with an advanced solid tumor such as melanoma, head and neck, liver or kidney cancer. Each CDR3 is given without its conserved first and last residue. D genes are given only for firm matches. Clone size is not always given. Where it is, it says once, few, many or a class for expanded clones.

clone_size d_call j_call v_call cdr3_aa
NA NA TRBJ2-7 TRBV19 ASSIGGARDREQY
once TRBD1 TRBJ1-4 TRBV5-8 ASSLPGQGSEKLF
NA NA TRBJ1-2 TRBV6-5 ASSLLGHYGYT
NA TRBD2 TRBJ2-2 TRBV7-2 ASSLQAGGLTGELF
NA NA TRBJ2-2 TRBV4-3 ASSQGLRGTGELF
NA NA TRBJ1-5 TRBV19 ASSILGGDQPQH
NA TRBD1 TRBJ2-5 TRBV10-3 AISAGQGRGQETQY
NA NA TRBJ1-4 TRBV9 ASSPSPGAREKLF
once TRBD2 TRBJ2-5 TRBV7-2 ASSSKQTSGGWETQY
NA NA TRBJ1-5 TRBV27 ASSLRIVGRRGQPQH
NA NA TRBJ2-1 TRBV5-4 ASSPGTLYNEQF
NA TRBD1 TRBJ1-1 TRBV9 ASSVDGQGGTEAF
NA NA TRBJ2-7 TRBV11-3 ASSQSRGSYEQY
NA TRBD2 TRBJ2-1 TRBV18 ASSPTAGGYNEQF
few TRBD1 TRBJ1-5 TRBV9 ASSVTGTGNQPQH
once TRBD1 TRBJ2-5 TRBV28 ASSLSGQHQETQY
NA TRBD1 TRBJ2-7 TRBV4-3 ASSRGQGYEQY
NA TRBD1 TRBJ1-2 TRBV7-2 ASSFKAGGDYGYT
NA TRBD1 TRBJ2-7 TRBV28 ASSTIRDRLSQY
NA TRBD2 TRBJ2-7 TRBV6-1 ASIPWGSGGREQY
NA TRBD1 TRBJ1-4 TRBV4-3 ASSLWDSGEKLF
NA NA TRBJ2-1 TRBV19 ASSPRAPGEQF
few NA TRBJ1-5 TRBV10-3 AISAAQGPQH
NA NA TRBJ1-3 TRBV4-3 ASSQSSQGGNTIY